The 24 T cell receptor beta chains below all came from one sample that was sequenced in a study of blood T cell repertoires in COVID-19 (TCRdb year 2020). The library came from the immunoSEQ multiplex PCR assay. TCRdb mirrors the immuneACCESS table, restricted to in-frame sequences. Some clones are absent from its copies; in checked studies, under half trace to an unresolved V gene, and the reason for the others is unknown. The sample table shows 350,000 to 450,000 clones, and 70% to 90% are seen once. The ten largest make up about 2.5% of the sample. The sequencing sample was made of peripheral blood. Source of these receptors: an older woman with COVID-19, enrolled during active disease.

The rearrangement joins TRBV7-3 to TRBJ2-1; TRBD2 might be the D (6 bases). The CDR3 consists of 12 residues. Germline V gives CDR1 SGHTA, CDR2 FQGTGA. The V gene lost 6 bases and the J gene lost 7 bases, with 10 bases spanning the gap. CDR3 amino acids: CASRAAGNEQFF. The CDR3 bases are TGTGCCAGCAGGGCCGCGGGGAATGAGCAGTTCTTC.

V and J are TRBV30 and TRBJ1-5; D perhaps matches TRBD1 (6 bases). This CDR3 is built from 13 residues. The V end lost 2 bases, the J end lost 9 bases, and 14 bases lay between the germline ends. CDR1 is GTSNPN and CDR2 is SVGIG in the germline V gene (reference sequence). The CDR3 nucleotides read TGTGCCTGGAGTCGACAGGTCGAGGGGCCCCAGCATTTT. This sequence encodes CAWSRQVEGPQHF.

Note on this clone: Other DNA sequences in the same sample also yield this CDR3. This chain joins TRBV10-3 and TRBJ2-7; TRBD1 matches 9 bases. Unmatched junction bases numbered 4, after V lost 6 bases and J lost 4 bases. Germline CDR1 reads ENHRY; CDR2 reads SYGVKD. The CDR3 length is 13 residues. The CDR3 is CAISGTGRYEQYF. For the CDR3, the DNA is TGTGCCATCAGCGGGACAGGGCGGTACGAGCAGTACTTC.

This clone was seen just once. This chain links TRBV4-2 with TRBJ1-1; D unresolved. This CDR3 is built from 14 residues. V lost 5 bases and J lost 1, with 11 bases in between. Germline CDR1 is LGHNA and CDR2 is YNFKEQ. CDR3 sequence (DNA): TGTGCCAGCAGCTACAAGAGAGGGAACACTGAAGCTTTCTTT. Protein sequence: CASSYKRGNTEAFF.

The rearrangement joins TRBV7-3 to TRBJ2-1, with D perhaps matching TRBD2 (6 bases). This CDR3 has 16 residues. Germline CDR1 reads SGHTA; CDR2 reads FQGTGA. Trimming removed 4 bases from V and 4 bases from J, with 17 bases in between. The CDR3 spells CASSSRASVPYNEQFF. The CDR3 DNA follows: TGTGCCAGCAGCTCCCGGGCTAGCGTACCTTACAATGAGCAGTTCTTC.

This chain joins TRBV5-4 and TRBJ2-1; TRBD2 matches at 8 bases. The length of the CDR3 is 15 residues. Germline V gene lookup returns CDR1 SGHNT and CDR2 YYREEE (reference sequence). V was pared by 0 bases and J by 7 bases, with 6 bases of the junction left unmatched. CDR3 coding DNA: TGTGCCAGCAGCTTGGTCGGGGGGGTCGGAAATGAGCAGTTCTTC. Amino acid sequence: CASSLVGGVGNEQFF. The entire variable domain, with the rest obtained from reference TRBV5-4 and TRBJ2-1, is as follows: ETGVTQSPTHLIKTRGQQVTLRCSSQSGHNTVSWYQQALGQGPQFIFQYYREEENGRGNFPPRFSGLQFPNYSSELNVNALELDDSALYLCASSLVGGVGNEQFFGPGTRLTVL.

This CDR3 is CASSIHYTRLNTEAFF. Written as DNA, the CDR3 is TGTGCCAGCAGCATTCATTACACGAGGCTGAACACTGAAGCTTTCTTT. The V call is TRBV7-2, the J call TRBJ1-1; D is uncertain. The CDR3 consists of 16 residues. V lost 5 bases, J lost 0 bases, and 16 bases lay in between. Germline V CDR1 and CDR2: SGHTA, FQGNSA.

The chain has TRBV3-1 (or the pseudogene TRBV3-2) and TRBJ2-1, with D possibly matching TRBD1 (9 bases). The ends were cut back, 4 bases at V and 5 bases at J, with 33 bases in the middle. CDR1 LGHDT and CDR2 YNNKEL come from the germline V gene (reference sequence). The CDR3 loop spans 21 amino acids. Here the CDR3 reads CASSLQFPGQGRGGIHNEQFF. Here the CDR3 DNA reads TGTGCCAGCAGCCTTCAATTCCCGGGACAGGGTCGCGGGGGGATTCACAATGAGCAGTTCTTC.

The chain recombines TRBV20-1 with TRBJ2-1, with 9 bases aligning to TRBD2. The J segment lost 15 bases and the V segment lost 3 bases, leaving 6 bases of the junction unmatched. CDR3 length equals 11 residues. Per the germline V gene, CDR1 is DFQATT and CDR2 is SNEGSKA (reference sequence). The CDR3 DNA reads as TGCAGTGCTAGCCCGACTAGCGGAGTGTTCTTC. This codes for CSASPTSGVFF.

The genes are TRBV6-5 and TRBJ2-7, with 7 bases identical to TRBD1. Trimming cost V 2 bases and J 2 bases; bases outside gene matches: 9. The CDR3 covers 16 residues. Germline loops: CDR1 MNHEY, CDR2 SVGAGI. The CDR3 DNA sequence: TGTGCCAGCAGTTACAACGGGCAGGGGGTGGCCTACGAGCAGTACTTC. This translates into CASSYNGQGVAYEQYF.

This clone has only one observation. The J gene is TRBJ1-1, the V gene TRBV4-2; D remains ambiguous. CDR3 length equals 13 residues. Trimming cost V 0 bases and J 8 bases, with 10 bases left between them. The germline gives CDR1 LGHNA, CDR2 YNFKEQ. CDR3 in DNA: TGTGCCAGCAGCCAAGAAACCCCCGGGGAAGCTTTCTTT. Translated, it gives CASSQETPGEAFF.

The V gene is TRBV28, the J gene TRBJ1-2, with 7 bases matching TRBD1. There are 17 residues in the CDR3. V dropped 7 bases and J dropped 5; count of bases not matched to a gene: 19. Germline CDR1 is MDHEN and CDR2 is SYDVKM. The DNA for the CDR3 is TGTGCCAGCATCGACAGGGTGGACCCTATTATGGCGTATGGCTACACCTTC. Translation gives CASIDRVDPIMAYGYTF.

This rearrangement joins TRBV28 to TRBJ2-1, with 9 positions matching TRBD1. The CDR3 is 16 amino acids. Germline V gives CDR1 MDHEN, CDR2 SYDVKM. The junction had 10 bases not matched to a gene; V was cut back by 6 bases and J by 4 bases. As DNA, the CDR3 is TGTGCCAGCAGGAACATTGGGACAGGGAAATACAATGAGCAGTTCTTC. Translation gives CASRNIGTGKYNEQFF.

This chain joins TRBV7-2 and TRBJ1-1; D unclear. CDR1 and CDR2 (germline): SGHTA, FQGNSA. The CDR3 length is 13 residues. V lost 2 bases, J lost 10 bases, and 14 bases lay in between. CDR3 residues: CASSLIERSRAFF. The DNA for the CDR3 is TGTGCCAGCAGCTTAATCGAGAGGTCTAGAGCTTTCTTT.

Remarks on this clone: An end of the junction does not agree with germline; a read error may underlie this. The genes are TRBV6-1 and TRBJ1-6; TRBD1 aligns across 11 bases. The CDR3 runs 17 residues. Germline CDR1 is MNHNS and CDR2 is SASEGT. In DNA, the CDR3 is TGTGCCAGCAGAGAAGGACAGGGGGCGGGTGATAATTCACCCCTCCACTTT. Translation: CASREGQGAGDNSPLHF.

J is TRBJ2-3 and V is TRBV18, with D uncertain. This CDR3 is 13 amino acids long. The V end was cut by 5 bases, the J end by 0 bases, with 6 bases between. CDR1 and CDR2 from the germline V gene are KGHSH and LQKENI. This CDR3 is CASSATSTDTQYF. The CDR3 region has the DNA TGTGCCAGCTCAGCCACTAGCACAGATACGCAGTATTTT.

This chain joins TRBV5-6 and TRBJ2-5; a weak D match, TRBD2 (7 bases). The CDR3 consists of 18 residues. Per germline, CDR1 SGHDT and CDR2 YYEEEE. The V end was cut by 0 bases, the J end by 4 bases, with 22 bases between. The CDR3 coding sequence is TGTGCCAGCAGCTTGGCGGGGGGCTACGGCTGGGGCGGAGAGACCCAGTACTTC. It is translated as CASSLAGGYGWGGETQYF.

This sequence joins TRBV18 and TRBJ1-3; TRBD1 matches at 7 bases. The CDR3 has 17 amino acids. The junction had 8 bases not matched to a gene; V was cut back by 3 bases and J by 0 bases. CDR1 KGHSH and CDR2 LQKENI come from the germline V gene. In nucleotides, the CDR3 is TGTGCCAGCTCACCCTACGGGACAGTGAGCTCTGGAAACACCATATATTTT. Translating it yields CASSPYGTVSSGNTIYF.

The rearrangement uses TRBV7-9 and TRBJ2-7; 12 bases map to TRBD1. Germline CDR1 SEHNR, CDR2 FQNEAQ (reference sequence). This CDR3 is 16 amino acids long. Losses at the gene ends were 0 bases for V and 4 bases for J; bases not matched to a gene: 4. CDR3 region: CASSLAGGQGAYEQYF. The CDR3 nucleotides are TGTGCCAGCAGCTTAGCGGGGGGACAGGGGGCGTACGAGCAGTACTTC.

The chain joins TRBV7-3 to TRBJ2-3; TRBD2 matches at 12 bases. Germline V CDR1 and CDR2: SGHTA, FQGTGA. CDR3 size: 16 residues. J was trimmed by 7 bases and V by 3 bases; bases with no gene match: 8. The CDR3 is CASSFGLAGGPHTQYF. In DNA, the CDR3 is TGTGCCAGCAGCTTCGGGCTAGCGGGGGGGCCACATACGCAGTATTTT.

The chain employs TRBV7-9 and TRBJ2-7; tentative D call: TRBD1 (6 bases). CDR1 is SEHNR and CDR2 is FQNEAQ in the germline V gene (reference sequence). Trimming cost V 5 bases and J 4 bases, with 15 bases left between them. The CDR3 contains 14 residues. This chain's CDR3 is CASSPREGGYEQYF. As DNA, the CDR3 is TGTGCCAGCAGCCCTCGGGAAGGGGGATACGAGCAGTACTTC.

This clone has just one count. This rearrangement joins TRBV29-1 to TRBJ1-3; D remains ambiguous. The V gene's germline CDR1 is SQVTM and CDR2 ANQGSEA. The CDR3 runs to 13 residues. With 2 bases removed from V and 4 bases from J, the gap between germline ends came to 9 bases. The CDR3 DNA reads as TGCAGCGTTGAAAGAGGGTCGGGAAACACCATATATTTT. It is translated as CSVERGSGNTIYF.

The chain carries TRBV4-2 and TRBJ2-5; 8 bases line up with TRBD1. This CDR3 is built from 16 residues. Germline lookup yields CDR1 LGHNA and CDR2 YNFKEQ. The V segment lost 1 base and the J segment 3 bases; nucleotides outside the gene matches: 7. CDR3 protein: CASSQARSGGEETQYF. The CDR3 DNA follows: TGTGCCAGCAGCCAAGCTCGGTCAGGGGGCGAAGAGACCCAGTACTTC.

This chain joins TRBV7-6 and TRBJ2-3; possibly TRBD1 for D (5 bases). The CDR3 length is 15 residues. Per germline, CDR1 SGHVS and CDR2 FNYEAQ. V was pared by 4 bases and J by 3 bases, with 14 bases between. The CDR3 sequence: CASSSPPQGTDTQYF. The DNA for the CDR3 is TGTGCCAGCAGCTCCCCCCCGCAGGGAACAGATACGCAGTATTTT.